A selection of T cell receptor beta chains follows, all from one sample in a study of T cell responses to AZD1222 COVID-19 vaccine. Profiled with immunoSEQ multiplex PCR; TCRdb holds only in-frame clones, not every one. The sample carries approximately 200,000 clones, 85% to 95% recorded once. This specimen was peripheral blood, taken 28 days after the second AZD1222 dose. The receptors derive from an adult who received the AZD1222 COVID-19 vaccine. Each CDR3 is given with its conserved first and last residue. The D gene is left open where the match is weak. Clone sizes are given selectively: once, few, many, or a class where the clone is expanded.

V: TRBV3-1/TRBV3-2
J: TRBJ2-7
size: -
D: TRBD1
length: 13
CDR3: CASSQGEIYEQYF
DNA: TGTGCCAGCAGTCAGGGGGAGATATACGAGCAGTACTTC

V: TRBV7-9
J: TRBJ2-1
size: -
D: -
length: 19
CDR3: CASSLWRAHSESGYNEQFF
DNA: TGTGCCAGCAGCTTATGGAGGGCTCACAGCGAGTCGGGGTACAATGAGCAGTTCTTC

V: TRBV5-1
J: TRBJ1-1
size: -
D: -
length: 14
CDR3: CASSADDRRTEAFF
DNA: TGCGCCAGCAGCGCGGACGACAGGCGAACTGAAGCTTTCTTT

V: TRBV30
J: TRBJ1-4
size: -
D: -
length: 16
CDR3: CAWSVPGPATNEKLFF
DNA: TGTGCCTGGAGTGTACCAGGTCCCGCAACTAATGAAAAACTGTTTTTT

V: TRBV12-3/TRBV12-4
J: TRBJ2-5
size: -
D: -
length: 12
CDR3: CASQVNQETQYF
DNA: TGTGCCAGCCAAGTAAACCAAGAGACCCAGTACTTC

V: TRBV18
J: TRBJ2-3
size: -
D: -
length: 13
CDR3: CASSPSWGDTQYF
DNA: TGTGCCAGCTCACCATCATGGGGAGATACGCAGTATTTT

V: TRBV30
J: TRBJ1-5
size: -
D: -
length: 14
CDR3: CASSGGNSNQPQHF
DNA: TGTGCTTCCTCGGGGGGAAACAGCAATCAGCCCCAGCATTTT

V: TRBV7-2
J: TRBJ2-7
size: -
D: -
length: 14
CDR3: CASSFFVGSYEQYF
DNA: TGTGCCAGCAGCTTTTTTGTCGGGTCCTACGAGCAGTACTTC

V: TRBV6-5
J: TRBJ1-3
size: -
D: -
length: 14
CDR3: CASSPTVGGNTIYF
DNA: TGTGCCAGCAGCCCAACGGTAGGAGGAAACACCATATATTTT

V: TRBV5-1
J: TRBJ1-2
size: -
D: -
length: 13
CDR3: CASSLGGKYGYTF
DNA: TGCGCCAGCAGCCTGGGAGGGAAATATGGCTACACCTTC

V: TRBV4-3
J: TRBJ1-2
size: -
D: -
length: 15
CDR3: CASSPLGGGGGGYTF
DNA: TGCGCCAGCAGCCCCCTAGGGGGGGGCGGGGGTGGCTACACCTTC

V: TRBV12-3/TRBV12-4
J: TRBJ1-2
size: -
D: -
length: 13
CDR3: CASSPAGGYGYTF
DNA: TGTGCCAGCAGCCCGGCGGGGGGCTATGGCTACACCTTC

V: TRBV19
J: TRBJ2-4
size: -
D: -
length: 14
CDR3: CASTHRRAGDIQYF
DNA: TGTGCCAGTACTCACCGCAGGGCCGGTGACATTCAGTACTTC

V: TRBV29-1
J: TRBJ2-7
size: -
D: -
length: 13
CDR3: CSVWTGAHAEQYF
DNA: TGCAGCGTTTGGACGGGGGCCCACGCCGAGCAGTACTTC

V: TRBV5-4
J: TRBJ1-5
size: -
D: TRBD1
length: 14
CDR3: CASSSTGSNQPQHF
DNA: TGTGCCAGCAGCTCGACAGGGTCCAATCAGCCCCAGCATTTT

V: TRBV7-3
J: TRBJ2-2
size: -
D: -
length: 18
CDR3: CASSPPDSGEANTGELFF
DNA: TGTGCCAGCAGCCCCCCCGACTCAGGGGAGGCGAACACCGGGGAGCTGTTTTTT

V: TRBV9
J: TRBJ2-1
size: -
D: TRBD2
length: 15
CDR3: CASSITSGALYEQFF
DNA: TGTGCCAGCAGCATCACTAGCGGGGCCCTCTATGAGCAGTTCTTC

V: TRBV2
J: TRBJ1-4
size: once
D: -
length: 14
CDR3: CASSAGRGSEKLFF
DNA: TGTGCCAGCAGTGCGGGACGAGGTAGTGAAAAACTGTTTTTT

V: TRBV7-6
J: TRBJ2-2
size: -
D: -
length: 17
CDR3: CASSLQLGAQWKGELFF
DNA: TGTGCCAGCAGCTTACAGCTGGGCGCGCAGTGGAAAGGGGAGCTGTTTTTT

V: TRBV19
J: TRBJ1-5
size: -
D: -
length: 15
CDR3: CASSDRQGRGQPQHF
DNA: TGTGCCAGTAGTGACCGACAAGGGCGGGGTCAGCCCCAGCATTTT

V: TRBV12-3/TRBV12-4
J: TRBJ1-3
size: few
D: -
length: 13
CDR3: CASTVLGGNTIYF
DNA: TGTGCCAGCACCGTTCTGGGGGGAAACACCATATATTTT

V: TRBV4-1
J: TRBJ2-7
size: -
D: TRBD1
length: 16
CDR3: CASSQASDRVSYEQYF
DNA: TGCGCCAGCAGCCAAGCTTCCGACAGGGTCTCCTACGAGCAGTACTTC

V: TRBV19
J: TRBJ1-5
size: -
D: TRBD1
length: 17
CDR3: CASSIDGRGNSNQPQHF
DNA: TGTGCCAGTAGTATCGATGGCAGGGGGAATAGCAATCAGCCCCAGCATTTT

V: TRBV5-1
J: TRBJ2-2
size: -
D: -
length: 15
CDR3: CASSPGGTNTGELFF
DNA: TGCGCCAGCAGCCCGGGCGGGACGAACACCGGGGAGCTGTTTTTT

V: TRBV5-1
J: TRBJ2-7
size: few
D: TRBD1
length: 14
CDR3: CASSLTGQDYEQYF
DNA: TGCGCCAGCAGCTTAACGGGACAGGACTACGAGCAGTACTTC

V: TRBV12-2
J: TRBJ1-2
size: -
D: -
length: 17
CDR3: CASRLIGTGSHDYGYTF
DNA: TGTGCAAGTCGCTTGATAGGGACAGGCTCCCATGACTATGGCTACACCTTC